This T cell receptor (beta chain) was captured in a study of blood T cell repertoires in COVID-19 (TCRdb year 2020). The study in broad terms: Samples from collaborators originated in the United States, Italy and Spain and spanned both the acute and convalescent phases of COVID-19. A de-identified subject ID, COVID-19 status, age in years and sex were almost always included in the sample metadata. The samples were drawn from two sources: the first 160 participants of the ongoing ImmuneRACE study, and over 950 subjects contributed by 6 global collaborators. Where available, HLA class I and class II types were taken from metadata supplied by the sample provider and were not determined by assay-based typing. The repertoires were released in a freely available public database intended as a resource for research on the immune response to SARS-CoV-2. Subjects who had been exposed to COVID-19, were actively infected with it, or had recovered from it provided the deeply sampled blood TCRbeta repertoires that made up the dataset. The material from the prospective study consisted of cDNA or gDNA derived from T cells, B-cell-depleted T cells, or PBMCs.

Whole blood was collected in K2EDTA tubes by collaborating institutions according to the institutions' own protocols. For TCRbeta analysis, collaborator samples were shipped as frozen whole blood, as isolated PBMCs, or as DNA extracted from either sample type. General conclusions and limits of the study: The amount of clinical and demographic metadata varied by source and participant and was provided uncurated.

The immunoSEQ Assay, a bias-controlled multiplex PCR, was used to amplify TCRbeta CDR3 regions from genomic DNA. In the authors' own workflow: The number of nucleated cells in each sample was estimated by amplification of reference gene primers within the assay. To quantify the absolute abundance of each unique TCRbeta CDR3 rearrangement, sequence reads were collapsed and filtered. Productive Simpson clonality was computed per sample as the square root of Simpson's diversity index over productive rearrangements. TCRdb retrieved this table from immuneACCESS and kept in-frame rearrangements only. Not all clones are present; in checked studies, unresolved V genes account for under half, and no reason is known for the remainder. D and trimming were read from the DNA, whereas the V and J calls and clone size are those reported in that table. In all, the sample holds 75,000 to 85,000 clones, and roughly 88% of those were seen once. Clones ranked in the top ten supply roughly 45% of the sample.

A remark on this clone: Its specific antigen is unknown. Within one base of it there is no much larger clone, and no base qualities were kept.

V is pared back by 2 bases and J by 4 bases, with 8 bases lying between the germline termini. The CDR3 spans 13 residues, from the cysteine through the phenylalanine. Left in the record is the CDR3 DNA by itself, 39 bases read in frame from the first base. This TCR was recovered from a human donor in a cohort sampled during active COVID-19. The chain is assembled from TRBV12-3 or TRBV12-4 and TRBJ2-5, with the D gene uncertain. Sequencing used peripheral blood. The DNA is TGTGCCAGCAGTTTACCCCCCGGAGAGACCCAGTACTTC. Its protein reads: CASSLPPGETQYF.